Shown below are 15 T cell receptor beta chains from a single sample sequenced in a study of T-cell memory formation after mild COVID-19. TCRdb reprocessed the 5' RACE reads via MiXCR and lists one record per CDR3 protein. The data show 150,000 to 200,000 distinct CDR3 sequences, around 10% seen once. What was sequenced was PBMCs or a T cell subset sorted from them (not recorded which). These receptors were taken from a man younger than 35 who had mild COVID-19 (a few samples of this study predate the infection). Cell type and time point are not known.

This chain links TRBV6-5 with TRBJ1-2, with D tentatively TRBD1 (6 bases). In germline, CDR1 is MNHEY, CDR2 SVGAGI. V shed 2 bases and J shed 6 bases, with 10 bases lying between them. The CDR3 is 13 residues long. The CDR3 protein is CASSYTRGHGYTF. CDR3 DNA: TGTGCCAGCAGTTACACCCGGGGGCATGGCTACACCTTC.

This clonotype was seen repeatedly, ten times or more. The rearrangement uses TRBV7-3 and TRBJ2-1, with a weak D call TRBD1 (8 bases). CDR3 size: 15 residues. Germline lookup yields CDR1 SGHTA and CDR2 FQGTGA. Trimming removed 6 bases at V and 9 bases at J, with 21 bases between. The CDR3 DNA reads as TGTGCCAGCAGGAGGGGGGGACAGGTGAATGGTGAGCAGTTCTTC. It yields the protein CASRRGGQVNGEQFF.

This clonotype was observed a handful of times. The chain carries TRBV6-5 and TRBJ1-3; D may be TRBD1 (5 bases). Trimming took off 6 bases at V and 3 bases at J, with 24 bases between the two ends. Germline CDR1 is MNHEY and CDR2 is SVGAGI. This CDR3 has 18 residues. The CDR3 loop reads CASSPAGQTLYGGNTIYF. The DNA of the CDR3 is TGTGCCAGCAGCCCTGCCGGACAAACCCTGTATGGTGGAAACACCATATATTTT.

The chain couples TRBV10-3 to TRBJ1-4, with a weak D call TRBD1 (5 bases). CDR1 and CDR2 from the germline V gene are ENHRY and SYGVKD. V lost 10 bases and J lost 7, with 19 bases in between. The CDR3 loop spans 14 amino acids. The DNA of the CDR3 is TGTGCCACCAGATGGGGGGAGGGCGGTGAAAAACTGTTTTTT. Translating it yields CATRWGEGGEKLFF.

This clonotype was seen many times. The chain links TRBV29-1 to TRBJ2-1, with 15 positions matching TRBD2. CDR1 and CDR2 (germline): SQVTM, ANQGSEA. J lost 7 bases, V lost 2 bases, and 3 bases had no gene match. The CDR3 covers 15 residues. The CDR3 loop is CSVESGTSGGNEQFF. The CDR3 coding sequence is TGCAGCGTTGAAAGTGGGACTAGCGGGGGGAATGAGCAGTTCTTC.

This clonotype was observed a handful of times. The chain joins TRBV20-1 to TRBJ1-2; D not certain. CDR3 length: 13 amino acids. CDR1 is DFQATT and CDR2 is SNEGSKA in the germline V gene (reference sequence). Trimming stripped 0 bases from V and 8 bases from J, with 13 bases between. CDR3 sequence reads: CSAREDLVGGYTF. DNA of the CDR3: TGCAGTGCTAGAGAGGACCTGGTGGGCGGCTACACCTTC.

V and J are TRBV7-2 and TRBJ1-1; D not certain. Per the germline V gene, CDR1 is SGHTA and CDR2 is FQGNSA. V lost 1 base and J 8 bases, leaving 17 bases between the germline ends. The CDR3 is 15 amino acids. This CDR3 reads CASSLGTMGAVEAFF. The CDR3 DNA reads TGTGCCAGCAGCTTAGGGACGATGGGAGCGGTAGAAGCTTTCTTT.

The chain joins TRBV11-3 to TRBJ2-2, with D maybe TRBD1 (6 bases). The CDR3 loop spans 17 amino acids. V gave up 7 bases and J gave up 3 bases, with 21 bases separating them. CDR1 and CDR2 from the germline V gene are SGHNT and YENEEA. CDR3 protein: CASKKQGPDLDTGELFF. The CDR3 DNA is TGTGCCAGCAAAAAACAGGGTCCCGACCTGGACACCGGGGAGCTGTTTTTT. The complete variable domain, with remaining parts taken from reference TRBV11-3 and TRBJ2-2, reads EAGVVQSPRYKIIEKKQPVAFWCNPISGHNTLYWYLQNLGQGPELLIRYENEEAVDDSQLPKDRFSAERLKGVDSTLKIQPAELGDSAVYLCASKKQGPDLDTGELFFGEGSRLTVL.

This clonotype was detected a few times. The chain recombines TRBV27 with TRBJ1-5, with D hard to call. The CDR3 is 14 residues long. The V end was cut by 6 bases, the J end by 8 bases, with 17 bases between. Germline lookup yields CDR1 MNHEY and CDR2 SMNVEV (reference sequence). The DNA for the CDR3 is TGTGCCAGCAGCCCCAGAAAGAGTCTGAAGCCCCAGCATTTT. Amino acid sequence: CASSPRKSLKPQHF.

In its sample, this clonotype was seen a few times. The chain employs TRBV4-2 and TRBJ2-3; D unclear. The V gene lost 0 bases and the J gene lost 2 bases, with 6 bases spanning the gap. The CDR3 contains 14 residues. In germline, CDR1 is LGHNA, CDR2 YNFKEQ. CDR3 sequence reads: CASSQDGHTDTQYF. The CDR3 DNA reads as TGTGCCAGCAGCCAAGATGGGCACACAGATACGCAGTATTTT.

The chain couples TRBV9 to TRBJ2-3, with D perhaps TRBD1 (5 bases). Germline V lookup: CDR1 SGDLS, CDR2 YYNGEE. The V and J ends lost 3 bases and 0 bases respectively, with 11 bases between them. The CDR3 sequence is 15 residues long. The CDR3 nucleotides read TGTGCCAGCAGCGATAAGGGGCAAAGCACAGATACGCAGTATTTT. As protein: CASSDKGQSTDTQYF.

This clonotype was seen a handful of times. The V and J genes are TRBV6-5 and TRBJ2-1, with TRBD2 identical over 8 bases. Germline loops: CDR1 MNHEY, CDR2 SVGAGI. Germline trimming cut 0 bases from V and 9 bases from J; bases unmatched to any gene: 10. The CDR3 covers 16 residues. The CDR3 loop reads CASSYSGERGSGEQFF. The CDR3 DNA reads as TGTGCCAGCAGTTACTCAGGCGAGCGGGGGTCGGGTGAGCAGTTCTTC.

This clonotype occurred a few times. The chain carries TRBV7-2 and TRBJ1-5; 9 bases are a match to TRBD1. The CDR3 is 14 amino acids. Looked up from germline, CDR1 is SGHTA and CDR2 is FQGNSA. With 5 bases clipped from V and 11 bases from J, the junction kept 10 bases outside the gene matches. DNA of the CDR3: TGTGCCAGCAGCGGTGGACAGGGGCCGATGGCCCAGCATTTT. Residues: CASSGGQGPMAQHF.

The rearrangement links TRBV7-2 to TRBJ1-3; D is possibly TRBD1 (5 bases). Germline assignment: CDR1 SGHTA and CDR2 FQGNSA. CDR3 length: 15 amino acids. V gave up 1 base and J gave up 4 bases, with 11 bases separating them. In nucleotides, the CDR3 is TGTGCCAGCAGCTTAGGGGGCGGAAACGGAAACACCATATATTTT. Protein sequence: CASSLGGGNGNTIYF.

This clonotype was counted only a few times. This chain joins TRBV3-1 and TRBJ2-1; D not certain. The CDR3 runs to 15 residues. V was shortened by 1 base and J by 0 bases, with 7 bases between the two germline ends. Germline-derived CDR1 and CDR2 are LGHDT and YNNKEL (reference sequence). CDR3 loop: CASSQGIPSYNEQFF. CDR3 sequence (DNA): TGTGCCAGCAGCCAAGGAATCCCCTCCTACAATGAGCAGTTCTTC.